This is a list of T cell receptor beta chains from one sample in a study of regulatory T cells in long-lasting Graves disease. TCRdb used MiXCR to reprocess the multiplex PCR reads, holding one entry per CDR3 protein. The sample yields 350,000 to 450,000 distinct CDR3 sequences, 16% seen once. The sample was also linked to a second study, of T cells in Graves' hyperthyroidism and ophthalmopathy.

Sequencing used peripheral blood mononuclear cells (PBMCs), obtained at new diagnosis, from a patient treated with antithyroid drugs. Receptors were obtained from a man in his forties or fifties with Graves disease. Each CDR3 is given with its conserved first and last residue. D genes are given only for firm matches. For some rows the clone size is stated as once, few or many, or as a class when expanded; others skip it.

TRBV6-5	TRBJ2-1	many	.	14	TGTGCCAGCAGTTACTCGCGGGGCTGGAATGAGCAGTTCTTC	CASSYSRGWNEQFF
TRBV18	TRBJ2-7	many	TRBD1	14	TGTGCCAGCTCACCTTACAGGGGGCAGCGGGAGCAGTACTTC	CASSPYRGQREQYF
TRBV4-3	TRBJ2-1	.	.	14	TGCGCCAGCAGCCAAGATCCCGGAAACAATGAGCAGTTCTTC	CASSQDPGNNEQFF
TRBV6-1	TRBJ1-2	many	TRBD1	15	TGTGCCAGCAGTCGCTCTGGACAGGGCGACTATGGCTACACCTTC	CASSRSGQGDYGYTF
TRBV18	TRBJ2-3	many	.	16	TGTGCCAGCTCACCGCTCGGACACACTAGCACAGATACGCAGTATTTT	CASSPLGHTSTDTQYF
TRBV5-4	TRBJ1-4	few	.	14	TGTGCCAGCAGCTTGGGGGGTTCAAATGAAAAACTGTTTTTT	CASSLGGSNEKLFF
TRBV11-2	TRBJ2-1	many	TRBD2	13	TGTGCCAGCAGCTTAGGGCTAGCGGGTGAGCAGTTCTTC	CASSLGLAGEQFF
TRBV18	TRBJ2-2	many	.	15	TGTGCCAGCTCCCTCCAGGCATCGTACACCGGGGAGCTGTTTTTT	CASSLQASYTGELFF
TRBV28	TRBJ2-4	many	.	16	TGTGCCAGCAGGAACAGGGGAGGAGGAACCAAAAACATTCAGTACTTC	CASRNRGGGTKNIQYF
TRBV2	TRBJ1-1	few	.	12	TGTGCCAGCGGAGGCTCCCTTCTGGAAGCTTTCTTT	CASGGSLLEAFF
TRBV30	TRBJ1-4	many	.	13	TGTGCCGCGAGAGCGCAAGTAGGAGAAAAACTGTTTTTT	CAARAQVGEKLFF
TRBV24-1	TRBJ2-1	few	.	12	TGTGCCACCACTGGGGACTACAATGAGCAGTTCTTC	CATTGDYNEQFF
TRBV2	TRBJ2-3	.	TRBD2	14	TGTGCCAGCAATCGGCTAGCGGGGACAGATACGCAGTATTTT	CASNRLAGTDTQYF
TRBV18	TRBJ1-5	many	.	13	TGTGCCAGCAGCCCTTTCAGCAATCAGCCCCAGCATTTT	CASSPFSNQPQHF
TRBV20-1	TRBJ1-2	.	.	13	TGCAGTGCATCGACAGGAGCTGTAGACGGCTACACCTTC	CSASTGAVDGYTF
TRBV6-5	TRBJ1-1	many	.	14	TGTGCCAGCAGTTACTCCTCGGGGAGCACTGAAGCTTTCTTT	CASSYSSGSTEAFF
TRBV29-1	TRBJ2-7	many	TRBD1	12	TGCAGCGCTTGGACAGGGGGCGACGAGCAGTACTTC	CSAWTGGDEQYF
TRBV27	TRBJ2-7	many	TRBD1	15	TGTGCCAGCAGCACCCTCGGACAGGGTAGTTACGAGCAGTACTTC	CASSTLGQGSYEQYF
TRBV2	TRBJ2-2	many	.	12	TGTGCCAGCAGACTAGCCGTCGGGGAGCTGTTTTTT	CASRLAVGELFF
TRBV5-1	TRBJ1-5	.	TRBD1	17	TGCGCCAGCAGCTCGTTAAACAGGGGACGTTACAATCAGCCCCAGCATTTT	CASSSLNRGRYNQPQHF
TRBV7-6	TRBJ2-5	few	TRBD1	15	TGTGCCAGCAGCCCCCCCGGGACAGGGTGGGAGACCCAGTACTTC	CASSPPGTGWETQYF
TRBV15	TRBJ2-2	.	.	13	TGTGCCACCAGCAGGTACACTCCAGGGGAGCTGTTTTTT	CATSRYTPGELFF
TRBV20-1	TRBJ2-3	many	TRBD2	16	TGCAGTGCTTGCCTTACTAGCGGGGGCCCGACAGATACGCAGTATTTT	CSACLTSGGPTDTQYF
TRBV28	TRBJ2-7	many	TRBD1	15	TGTGCCAGCAGCCGGGGACAGAGTACCTCCTACGAGCAGTACTTC	CASSRGQSTSYEQYF
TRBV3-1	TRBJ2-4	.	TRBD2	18	TGTGCCAGCAGCCAGGGACTAGCGGGGGGTGTAGCCAAAAACATTCAGTACTTC	CASSQGLAGGVAKNIQYF
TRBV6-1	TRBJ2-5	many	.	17	TGTGCCAGCAGTGAAAAGTCAGCAGGCCAAGACCAAGAGACCCAGTACTTC	CASSEKSAGQDQETQYF
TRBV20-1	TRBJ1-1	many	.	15	TGCAGTGCTAGGGATCCTCGGGGTGTGAACACTGAAGCTTTCTTT	CSARDPRGVNTEAFF
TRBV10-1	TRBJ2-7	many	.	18	TGCGCCAGCAGTATCCCGACAGGAGCCGGGACCCTCACCTACGAGCAGTACTTC	CASSIPTGAGTLTYEQYF
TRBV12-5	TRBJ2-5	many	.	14	TGTGCTAGTGGTACCCGGACTGTCCAAGAGACCCAGTACTTC	CASGTRTVQETQYF
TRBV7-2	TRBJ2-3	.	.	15	TGTGCCAGCAGCCGCCGGTTTGGAGCAGGGGATACGCAGTATTTT	CASSRRFGAGDTQYF
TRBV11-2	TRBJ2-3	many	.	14	TGTGCCAGCAGCTTAGTGGGTCCATTTGATACGCAGTATTTT	CASSLVGPFDTQYF
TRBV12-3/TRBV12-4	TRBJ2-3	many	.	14	TGTGCCAGCAGTTTAATCGGTGGGGCAGATACGCAGTATTTT	CASSLIGGADTQYF
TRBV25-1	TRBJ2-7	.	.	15	TGTGCCAGCAGTGAATCGGGCAGGGGCCCCTACGAGCAGTACTTC	CASSESGRGPYEQYF
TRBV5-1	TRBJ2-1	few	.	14	TGCGCCAGCAGCTTCGCGACTGAATACAATGAGCAGTTCTTC	CASSFATEYNEQFF
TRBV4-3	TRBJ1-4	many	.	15	TGCGCCAGCAGCCAAGATTCGGTTAAGGATGAAAAACTGTTTTTT	CASSQDSVKDEKLFF
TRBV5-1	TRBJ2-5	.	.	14	TGCGCCAGCAGCTCGGGACCTCCCCAAGAGACCCAGTACTTC	CASSSGPPQETQYF
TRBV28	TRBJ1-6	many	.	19	TGTGCCAGCAGTTCTACCGGACTGACAGTAAGCTCCTATAATTCACCCCTCCACTTT	CASSSTGLTVSSYNSPLHF
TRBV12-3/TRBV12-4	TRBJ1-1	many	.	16	TGTGCCAGCAGTTTATGGAGGGGGGTGATGAACACTGAAGCTTTCTTT	CASSLWRGVMNTEAFF
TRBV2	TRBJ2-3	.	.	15	TGTGCCAGCAGTGTGGGGGGAACTAGCACAGATACGCAGTATTTT	CASSVGGTSTDTQYF
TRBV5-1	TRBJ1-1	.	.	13	TGCGCCAGCAGCTACGGCCCCCACATCGAAGCTTTCTTT	CASSYGPHIEAFF
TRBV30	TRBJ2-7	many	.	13	TGTGCCTGGAGTATCTCTCTTTACTACGAGCAGTACTTC	CAWSISLYYEQYF
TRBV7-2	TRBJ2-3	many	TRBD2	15	TGTGCCAGCAGCCGGGCTAGCGGGGGGGCTCATACGCAGTATTTT	CASSRASGGAHTQYF
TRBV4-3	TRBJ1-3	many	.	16	TGCGCCAGCAGCCAAGCCCTCCTCGGCACTGGAAACACCATATATTTT	CASSQALLGTGNTIYF
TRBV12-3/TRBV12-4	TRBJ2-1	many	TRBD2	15	TGTGCCAGCAGACTGGGGCGGGGGGCCTACAATGAGCAGTTCTTC	CASRLGRGAYNEQFF
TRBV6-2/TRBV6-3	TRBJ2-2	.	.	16	TGTGCCAGCAGTTACTTCATCGCTCCTCTCACCGGGGAGCTGTTTTTT	CASSYFIAPLTGELFF
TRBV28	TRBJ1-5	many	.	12	TGTGCCAGCGGGGGACCCAATCAGCCCCAGCATTTT	CASGGPNQPQHF
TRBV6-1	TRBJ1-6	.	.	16	TGTGCCAGCAGCCTTAACAGGTTCTCCTATAATTCACCCCTCCACTTT	CASSLNRFSYNSPLHF
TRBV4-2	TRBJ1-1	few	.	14	TGTGCCAGCAGCCAAGTCCAAAGGGGGGCTGAAGCTTTCTTT	CASSQVQRGAEAFF
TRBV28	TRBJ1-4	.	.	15	TGTGCCAGCAGGCCCCCGCGGGGAACTAATGAAAAACTGTTTTTT	CASRPPRGTNEKLFF
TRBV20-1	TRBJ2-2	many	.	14	TGCAGTGCTATACCCGGGCCAAACACCGGGGAGCTGTTTTTT	CSAIPGPNTGELFF
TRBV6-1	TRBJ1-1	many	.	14	TGTGCCAGCAGTCAAAGACAGTTGAACACTGAAGCTTTCTTT	CASSQRQLNTEAFF
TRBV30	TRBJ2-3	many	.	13	TGTGCCTGGAGGGGGTGGGGTACAGATACGCAGTATTTT	CAWRGWGTDTQYF
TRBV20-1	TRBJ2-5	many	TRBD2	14	TGCAGTGCACTTAGCGGGGGAGCCTCCGAGACCCAGTACTTC	CSALSGGASETQYF
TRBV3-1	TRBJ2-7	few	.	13	TGTGCCAGCAGCCAAGCCTTCCGGGCCGAGCAGTACTTC	CASSQAFRAEQYF
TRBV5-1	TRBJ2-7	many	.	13	TGCGCCAGCAGCTTTGAGGGGCGCTTCGAGCAGTACTTC	CASSFEGRFEQYF
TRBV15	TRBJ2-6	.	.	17	TGTGCCACCAGTAATAAAAGGACGGGGGCTGGGGCCAACGTCCTGACTTTC	CATSNKRTGAGANVLTF
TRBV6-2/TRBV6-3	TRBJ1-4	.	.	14	TGTGCCAGCAGTTCCGGGAAAGGGGAGGAAAAACTGTTTTTT	CASSSGKGEEKLFF
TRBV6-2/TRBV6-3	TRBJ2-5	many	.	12	TGTGCCAGCAGCCGCAGGGAAGAGACCCAGTACTTC	CASSRREETQYF
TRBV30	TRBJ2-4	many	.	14	TGTGCCTGGAGTGTTGGGGGAATCAGAGGAATTCAGTACTTC	CAWSVGGIRGIQYF
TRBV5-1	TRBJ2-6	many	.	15	TGCGCCAGCAGCTTTTCGGCGGGCGGGGCCAACGTCCTGACTTTC	CASSFSAGGANVLTF